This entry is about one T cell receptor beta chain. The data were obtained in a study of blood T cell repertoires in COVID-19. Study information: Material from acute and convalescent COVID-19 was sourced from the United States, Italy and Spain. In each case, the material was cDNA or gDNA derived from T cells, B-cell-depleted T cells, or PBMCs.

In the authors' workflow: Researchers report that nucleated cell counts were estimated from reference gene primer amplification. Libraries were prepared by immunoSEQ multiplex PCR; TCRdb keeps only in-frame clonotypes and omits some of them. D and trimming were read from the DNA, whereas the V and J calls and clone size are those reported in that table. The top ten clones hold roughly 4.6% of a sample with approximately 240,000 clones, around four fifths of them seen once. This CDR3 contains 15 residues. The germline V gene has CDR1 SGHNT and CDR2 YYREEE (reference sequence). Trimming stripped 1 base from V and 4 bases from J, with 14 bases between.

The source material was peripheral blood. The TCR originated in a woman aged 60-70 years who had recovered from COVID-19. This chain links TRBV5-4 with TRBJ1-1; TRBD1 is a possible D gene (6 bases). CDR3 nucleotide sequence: TGTGCCAGCAGCTTGAGTGGGGGCGCTGGCACTGAAGCTTTCTTT. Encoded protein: CASSLSGGAGTEAFF.